This T cell receptor beta chain was recovered during a study of cytomegalovirus exposure and HLA in healthy donors. Findings of the study overall: What was likely a sequencing artifact was a cluster of highly shared sequence variants. Solely CMV serostatus was available to characterize immune exposure. TRBV6-2, TRBV6-3 and some other V segments were unresolvable in 87-base-pair reads. Reports credit the classifier with highly specific, highly sensitive diagnosis of cytomegalovirus status.

Primers included in the PCR were 60 Vbeta and 13 Jbeta primers. TCRdb's table, derived via immunoSEQ multiplex PCR, lists solely in-frame clones and lacks some. The sample lists approximately 100,000 clones; around three quarters were seen once. As concerns this clone: Its specificity is unknown. In the same sample, other DNA sequences code for this CDR3.

CDR1 and CDR2 (germline): SGHRS, YFSETQ. Trimming took 1 base from V and 7 from J; bases not matched to a gene: 5. The CDR3 is made up of 15 amino acids. This sequence originates from a boy younger than 18 in good health and CMV-seronegative. The chain carries TRBV5-1 and TRBJ2-1, with 10 bases identical to TRBD2. Sequenced input: PBMCs. CDR3 DNA sequence: TGCGCCAGCAGCTTGTCAACTAGCGGGATTAATGAGCAGTTCTTC. Encoded protein: CASSLSTSGINEQFF.